Detailed here is one T cell receptor beta chain. The repertoire was sequenced with immunoSEQ multiplex PCR; TCRdb's copy has only in-frame clones and lacks some. This table has about 270,000 clones, approximately 77% appearing once. This specimen belongs to a study of blood T cell repertoires in COVID-19. Study-level information: COVID-19 samples collected from the United States, Italy and Spain covered acute and convalescent phases.

V was shortened by 0 bases and J by 2 bases, with 14 bases between the two germline ends. Germline CDR1 and CDR2: MNHEY and SVGEGT. The length of the CDR3 is 17 residues. V is TRBV6-2 or TRBV6-3 and J is TRBJ2-1, with a tentative D call TRBD1 (5 bases). Sequencing was done on a sample of peripheral blood. The clonotype comes from a woman between 18 and 29 years old with acute or convalescent COVID-19. The CDR3 sequence: CASSYSIPGLAYNEQFF. CDR3 nucleotides: TGTGCCAGCAGTTACTCGATCCCAGGGCTTGCCTACAATGAGCAGTTCTTC.